Included here is one T cell receptor beta chain sequence, with context. The antigen remains undetermined. Data came from immunoSEQ multiplex PCR; TCRdb stores just in-frame clones and leaves some out. The table includes millions of clones, roughly 94% detected once. The sample belongs to a study of shared clonotypes between healthy human individuals. Notes on the study in general: For sorted subsets, rarefaction showed incomplete sequencing despite large depth.

V was cut by 4 bases and J by 2 bases, with 17 bases left in between. CDR3 length equals 16 residues. Germline CDR1 is SGHRS and CDR2 is YFSETQ. The chain uses TRBV5-1 and TRBJ2-3, with D possibly matching TRBD2 (7 bases). The TCR was taken from a man in his late teens or twenties in good health. Source material: naive CD4+ T cells sorted from blood. Subset indicated: CD45RA+ positively selected. CDR3 bases: TGCGCCAGCAGCAGAGCCGGGGGGCGGAACACAGATACGCAGTATTTT. Its protein is CASSRAGGRNTDTQYF.